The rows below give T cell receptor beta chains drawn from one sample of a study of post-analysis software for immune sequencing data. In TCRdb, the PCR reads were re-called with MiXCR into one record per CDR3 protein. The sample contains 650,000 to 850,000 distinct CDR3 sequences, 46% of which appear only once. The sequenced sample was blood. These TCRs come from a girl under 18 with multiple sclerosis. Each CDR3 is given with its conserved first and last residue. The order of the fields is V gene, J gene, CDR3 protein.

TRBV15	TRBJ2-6	CTTSRLSLRSGANVLTF
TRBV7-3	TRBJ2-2	CASSLIPGAGELFF
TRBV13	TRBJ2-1	CASSLGIAGHYNEQFF
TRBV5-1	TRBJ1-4	CASSLGTGRNGKLFF
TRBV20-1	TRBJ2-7	CSARLGASHGYEQYF
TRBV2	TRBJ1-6	CASSEYPDSPLHF
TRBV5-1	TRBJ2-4	CASSLAVAGEQYF
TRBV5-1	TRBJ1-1	CASSGPGNRNTEAFF
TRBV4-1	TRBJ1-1	CASSQGLGHFGTEAFF
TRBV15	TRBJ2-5	CATSREGRGGETQYF
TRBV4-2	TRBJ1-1	CASSPVEGSGDTEAFF
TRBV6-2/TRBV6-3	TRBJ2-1	CASSYFYGASGNRDEQFF
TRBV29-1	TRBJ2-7	CSVGQGVEQYF
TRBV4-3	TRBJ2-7	CASSQDEWTESYEQYF
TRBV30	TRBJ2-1	CAWAGGPGLAGVGSYNEQFF
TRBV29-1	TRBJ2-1	CSVIPRYNEQFF
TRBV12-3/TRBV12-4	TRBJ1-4	CASSFSQGSGEKLFF
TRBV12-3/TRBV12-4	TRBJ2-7	CASSLAGEAYEQYF
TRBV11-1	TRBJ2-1	CASSFWTGDNEQFF
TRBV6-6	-	CASSYRQEGETQYF
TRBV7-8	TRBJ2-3	CASNHRGRGDTQYF
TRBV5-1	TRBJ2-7	CASSYAGGTGYEQYF
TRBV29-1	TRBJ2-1	CSVEPSGRTYNEQFF
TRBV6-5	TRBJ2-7	CASSSNRGVRSYEQYF
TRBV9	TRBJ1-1	CASSPWGADLSTEAFF
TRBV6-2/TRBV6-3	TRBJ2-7	CASSYLAGGTQYF
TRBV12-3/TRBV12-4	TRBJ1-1	CASIPFGGAEAFF
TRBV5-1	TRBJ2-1	CASSLAPAGGLNEQFF
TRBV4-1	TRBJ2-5	CASSQVPQGGQYF
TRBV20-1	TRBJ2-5	CSARGSLGGTQYF
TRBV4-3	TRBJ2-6	CASSQEIAGYSGANVLTF
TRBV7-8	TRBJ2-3	CASSFTLLATTDTQYF
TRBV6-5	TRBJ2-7	CASSRAGDEQYF
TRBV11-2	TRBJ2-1	CASSSFKASGRNEQFF
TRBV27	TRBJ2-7	CASSQLSGTGGFEQYF
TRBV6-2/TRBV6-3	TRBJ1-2	CASSYNGRSVYGYTF